This TCR beta chain is from a study of blood T cell repertoires in COVID-19. As for the study in general: Acute-phase and convalescent COVID-19 samples originated in the United States, Italy and Spain. The cDNA or gDNA used as material had been derived from T cells, B-cell-depleted T cells, or PBMCs.

Here immunoSEQ multiplex PCR was the method, and the copy in TCRdb shows in-frame clones only, minus some. The sample includes 200,000 or so clones, roughly 80% of them seen just once. The germline V gene encodes CDR1 SEHNR and CDR2 FQNEAQ (reference sequence). The CDR3 covers 14 residues. Trimming removed 5 bases from V and 6 bases from J; junction bases left unmatched: 7. Participants came from around 25 US areas, aged roughly 18 to 95 years. Sequencing was carried out using PBMCs or T cells enriched from blood (not recorded which). The chain joins TRBV7-9 to TRBJ2-5, with 9 bases matching TRBD2. The TCR originated in a woman aged 35 to 49 with acute COVID-19. The CDR3 sequence is CASSLTGTSQTQYF. CDR3 coding DNA: TGTGCCAGCAGCCTTACCGGGACTAGCCAGACCCAGTACTTC.